This T cell receptor beta chain was captured in a study of PD-1 blockade in classical Hodgkin lymphoma. As to time point: cycle 4 day 1 (C4D1), after 5 to 7 weeks of nivolumab. Exposure to brentuximab vedotin varied, and each patient had relapsed following autologous stem cell transplantation. Trimming took off 4 bases at V and 3 bases at J, with 7 bases between the two ends. Germline V gene sequence: CDR1 MNHEY, CDR2 SVGAGI. The CDR3 is made up of 13 amino acids. Some clones are missing from TCRdb's copy, which holds only in-frame ones; the method was immunoSEQ multiplex PCR. The sample records tens of thousands of clones, around nine tenths being singletons.

The sequencing here drew on peripheral blood mononuclear cells (PBMCs), taken before the fourth cycle of nivolumab. The receptor's source is a human donor with classical Hodgkin lymphoma. This chain connects TRBV6-5 to TRBJ2-1; tentatively, D is TRBD1 (5 bases). This chain's CDR3 is CASSSRVYNEQFF. The CDR3 DNA follows: TGTGCCAGCAGTTCCAGGGTCTACAATGAGCAGTTCTTC.